This T cell receptor beta chain derives from a study of blood T cell repertoires in COVID-19. Looking at the study overall: The United States, Italy and Spain provided the acute and convalescent COVID-19 samples. Sources were T cells, B-cell-depleted T cells, or PBMCs; the material itself was cDNA or gDNA.

Original data processing: Reference gene primer amplification gave estimated nucleated cell counts. Clones were sequenced by immunoSEQ multiplex PCR, and TCRdb holds only the in-frame ones, with some missing. V and J calls plus clone size are reproduced from that table; the DNA served to infer D and trimming. This table has over 100,000 clones, 91% appearing once. The receptor's source is a human donor in a cohort sampled during active COVID-19. The sequencing sample was made of peripheral blood.

The CDR3 nucleotides are TGTGCCAGCAGTGATACCGGGACAGTGGCCTACAATGAGCAGTTCTTC. Translating gives CASSDTGTVAYNEQFF. The chain links TRBV6-1 to TRBJ2-1; 7 bases map to TRBD1. Germline CDR1 MNHNS, CDR2 SASEGT. This CDR3 contains 16 residues. V dropped 3 bases and J dropped 2; count of bases not matched to a gene: 7.